This T cell receptor (beta chain) stems from a study of PD-1 blockade in classical Hodgkin lymphoma. Study results and limitations: Relative to healthy donors, newly diagnosed patients reportedly had lower baseline TCR diversity, which was reported as lower still in relapsed/refractory patients. A significant rise in TCR diversity by C4D1 was seen for CD4+ but not CD8+ cells. Partial responders and progressors had significantly lower baseline TCR diversity. Individuals initiating nivolumab under 1 year after ASCT were excluded.

All the patients suffered relapse after autologous stem cell transplantation, and brentuximab vedotin exposure differed. The CDR3 spans 16 residues. CDR1 is SNHLY, CDR2 FYNNEI, per germline. Produced via immunoSEQ multiplex PCR; TCRdb's table is partial and in-frame only. The table shows 30,000 to 40,000 clones, with roughly four fifths occurring only once. About this clone itself: Its antigen is unknown.

This rearrangement joins TRBV2 to TRBJ2-5; perhaps TRBD1 as D (6 bases). With the DNA end fitting TRBJ2-7 better, the J assignment may be wrong. This receptor was obtained from a human donor with classical Hodgkin lymphoma. The sequenced sample was peripheral blood mononuclear cells (PBMCs), obtained at baseline. The CDR3 DNA sequence: TGTGCCAGCAGTGACCGTAGGGGGACCCTCTCCTACGAGCAGTACTTC. Translation gives CASSDRRGTLSYEQYF.